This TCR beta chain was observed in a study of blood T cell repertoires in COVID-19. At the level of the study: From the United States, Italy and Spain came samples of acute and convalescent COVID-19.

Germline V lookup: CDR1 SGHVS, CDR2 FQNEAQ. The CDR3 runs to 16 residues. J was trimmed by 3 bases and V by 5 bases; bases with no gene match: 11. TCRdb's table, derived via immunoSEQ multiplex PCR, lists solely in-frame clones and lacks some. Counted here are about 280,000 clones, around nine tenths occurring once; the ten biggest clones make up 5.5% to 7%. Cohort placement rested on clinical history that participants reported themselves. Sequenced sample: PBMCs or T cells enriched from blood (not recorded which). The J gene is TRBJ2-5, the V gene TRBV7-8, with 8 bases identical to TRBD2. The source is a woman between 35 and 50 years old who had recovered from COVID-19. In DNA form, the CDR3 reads TGTGCCAGCAGCCCTTACCCACGGGAGGGGAAAGAGACCCAGTACTTC. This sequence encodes CASSPYPREGKETQYF. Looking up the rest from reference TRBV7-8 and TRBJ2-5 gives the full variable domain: GAGVSQSPRYKVAKRGQDVALRCDPISGHVSLFWYQQALGQGPEFLTYFQNEAQLDKSGLPSDRFFAERPEGSVSTLKIQRTQQEDSAVYLCASSPYPREGKETQYFGPGTRLLVL.